These 21 T cell receptor beta chains were sequenced from one sample in a study of blood T cell repertoires in COVID-19. Sequencing was performed with immunoSEQ multiplex PCR; in TCRdb, only in-frame clones are kept and a portion is missing. Here the sample spans some 210,000 clones, about 87% being singletons. Material for sequencing was PBMCs or T cells enriched from blood (not recorded which). These receptors were collected from a man younger than 30 with acute COVID-19.

CDR3 in DNA: TGCGCCAGCAGCCCATTTTTAGGGGGATTGAGGACTGAAGCTTTCTTT. Translation: CASSPFLGGLRTEAFF. The J gene is TRBJ1-1, the V gene TRBV5-1; TRBD1 might be the D (6 bases). Germline V gives CDR1 SGHRS, CDR2 YFSETQ. CDR3 length equals 16 residues. Trimming stripped 4 bases from V and 5 bases from J, with 21 bases between.

The chain joins TRBV14 to TRBJ2-1, with 8 bases fitting TRBD2. This CDR3 has 15 amino acids. The germline gives CDR1 SGHDN, CDR2 FVKESK. V lost 0 bases, J lost 5 bases, and 3 bases stayed unmatched. In DNA form, the CDR3 reads TGTGCCAGCAGCCAAGATTGGCGGGAGGACAATGAGCAGTTCTTC. Its protein is CASSQDWREDNEQFF.

V usage is TRBV3-1 (or the pseudogene TRBV3-2) and J usage is TRBJ2-6; D is possibly TRBD2 (5 bases). There are 16 residues in the CDR3. Germline CDR1 is LGHDT and CDR2 is YNNKEL (reference sequence). V dropped 2 bases and J dropped 1 base, with 9 bases sitting between them. CDR3 loop: CASSQKRGSGANVLTF. CDR3 bases: TGTGCCAGCAGCCAAAAACGGGGATCTGGGGCCAACGTCCTGACTTTC.

This rearrangement joins TRBV3-1 (or the pseudogene TRBV3-2) to TRBJ2-7, with 9 bases lining up with TRBD1. V lost 4 bases to trimming and J lost 4 bases; unmatched junction nucleotides: 5. From germline, CDR1 is LGHDT and CDR2 YNNKEL (reference sequence). CDR3 length: 14 residues. In nucleotides, the CDR3 is TGTGCCAGCAGCCCGGGACAGGGCGGTTACGAGCAGTACTTC. Its translation is CASSPGQGGYEQYF.

The genes are TRBV7-2 and TRBJ1-2, with 9 bases identical to TRBD1. Germline V gene lookup returns CDR1 SGHTA and CDR2 FQGNSA. V trimming: 5 bases; J trimming: 8 bases; junction bases outside the gene matches: 6. The CDR3 runs 13 residues. The CDR3 spells CASSRRDRDGYTF. CDR3 coding DNA: TGTGCCAGCAGCCGCCGGGACAGGGACGGCTACACCTTC.

This clone came up once. The chain is built from TRBV5-4 and TRBJ2-1, with TRBD2 as a possible D gene (6 bases). Trimming took 0 bases from V and 1 from J, leaving 11 bases between them. From germline, CDR1 is SGHNT and CDR2 YYREEE (reference sequence). This CDR3 spans 16 amino acids. The CDR3 coding sequence is TGTGCCAGCAGCTTGGAGGGTCGGGAGTCCTACAATGAGCAGTTCTTC. Amino acid sequence: CASSLEGRESYNEQFF.

V and J are TRBV7-9 and TRBJ2-7; D might be TRBD1 (5 bases). V was pared by 2 bases and J by 4 bases, with 9 bases between. The germline gives CDR1 SEHNR, CDR2 FQNEAQ (reference sequence). There are 13 residues in the CDR3. DNA of the CDR3: TGTGCCAGCAGCTTACCCACAGGATACGAGCAGTACTTC. Translation: CASSLPTGYEQYF.

V is TRBV10-3 and J is TRBJ2-7, with TRBD2 matching over 7 bases. CDR1 and CDR2 from the germline V gene are ENHRY and SYGVKD. The V segment lost 4 bases and the J segment 5 bases; nucleotides outside the gene matches: 5. The CDR3 covers 13 residues. CDR3: CAISGGGEDEQYF. Written as DNA, the CDR3 is TGTGCCATCAGTGGGGGGGGAGAAGACGAGCAGTACTTC.

The chain recombines TRBV18 with TRBJ2-1, with 11 nucleotides matching TRBD1. Germline CDR1 KGHSH, CDR2 LQKENI. CDR3 length: 16 residues. The V and J ends lost 6 bases and 4 bases, in that order; junction bases with no gene match: 8. DNA of the CDR3: TGTGCCAGCTCCCGTGGGGGACAGGGGGTATACAATGAGCAGTTCTTC. Its protein is CASSRGGQGVYNEQFF.

V usage is TRBV18 and J usage is TRBJ2-1, with a possible D match to TRBD2 (7 bases). Germline assignment: CDR1 KGHSH and CDR2 LQKENI. The V gene lost 6 bases and the J gene lost 5 bases, with 17 bases spanning the gap. The CDR3 runs 15 residues. CDR3 in amino acids: CASSFRGGTNNEQFF. The CDR3 DNA reads TGTGCCAGCTCTTTCAGGGGAGGGACAAACAATGAGCAGTTCTTC. The full variable domain, in which reference TRBV18 and TRBJ2-1 provide the parts outside the CDR3, is NAGVMQNPRHLVRRRGQEARLRCSPMKGHSHVYWYRQLPEEGLKFMVYLQKENIIDESGMPKERFSAEFPKEGPSILRIQQVVRGDSAAYFCASSFRGGTNNEQFFGPGTRLTVL.

The chain carries TRBV5-1 and TRBJ2-1; no firm D call. The CDR3 length is 16 residues. The germline CDR1 and CDR2 sequences are SGHRS and YFSETQ. Trimming removed 0 bases at V and 0 bases at J, with 10 bases between. In DNA form, the CDR3 reads TGCGCCAGCAGCTTGGAGGCGGCTAGCTCCTACAATGAGCAGTTCTTC. Translating gives CASSLEAASSYNEQFF.

The chain combines TRBV14 with TRBJ1-1; D not certain. This CDR3 is built from 12 residues. V was pared by 3 bases and J by 7 bases, with 9 bases between. Germline CDR1 reads SGHDN; CDR2 reads FVKESK. The CDR3 coding sequence is TGTGCCAGCAGCCAGGCCCTAGGTGAAGCTTTCTTT. Translating gives CASSQALGEAFF.

The chain combines TRBV9 with TRBJ1-4; maybe TRBD1 (5 bases). The germline CDR1 and CDR2 sequences are SGDLS and YYNGEE. The V end was cut by 3 bases, the J end by 7 bases, with 13 bases between. This CDR3 region has 14 residues. For the CDR3, the DNA is TGTGCCAGCAGCGAGAGACAGTCAACTGAAAAACTGTTTTTT. Amino acid sequence: CASSERQSTEKLFF.

This chain joins TRBV7-9 and TRBJ1-2; 8 bases fit TRBD1. CDR1 and CDR2 from the germline V gene are SEHNR and FQNEAQ (reference sequence). V trimming: 5 bases; J trimming: 0 bases; junction bases outside the gene matches: 8. This CDR3 region has 16 residues. CDR3 region: CASSRESGGTNYGYTF. In DNA, the CDR3 is TGTGCCAGCAGCAGGGAATCAGGGGGCACTAACTATGGCTACACCTTC.

The chain carries TRBV5-6 and TRBJ2-7, with a possible D match to TRBD1 (5 bases). The CDR3 sequence is 14 residues long. The V end lost 1 base, the J end lost 6 bases, and 14 bases lay between the germline ends. Per the germline V gene, CDR1 is SGHDT and CDR2 is YYEEEE. For the CDR3, the DNA is TGTGCCAGCAGCTTGTCCAGGGCCCCCTCCGAGCAGTACTTC. Protein product: CASSLSRAPSEQYF.

The chain is built from TRBV4-1 and TRBJ1-2; D gene unclear. Trimming stripped 3 bases from V and 6 bases from J, with 17 bases between. Germline-derived CDR1 and CDR2 are MGHRA and YSYEKL. CDR3 size: 15 residues. The CDR3 DNA is TGCGCCAGCAGCCAGCTGGAGGAGGTCTTTAATGGCTACACCTTC. Translating it yields CASSQLEEVFNGYTF.

Here the CDR3 DNA reads TGCGCCAGCAGCCCGGGGGTCACCTACGAGCAGTACTTC. This codes for CASSPGVTYEQYF. This chain uses TRBV4-1 with TRBJ2-7; TRBD2 is a possible D gene (6 bases). The ends were cut back, 4 bases at V and 2 bases at J, with 9 bases in the middle. The CDR3 contains 13 residues. Germline V gene sequence: CDR1 MGHRA, CDR2 YSYEKL.

The chain carries TRBV27 and TRBJ2-3, with D perhaps TRBD1 (5 bases). V shed 7 bases and J shed 0 bases, with 20 bases lying between them. The CDR3 sequence is 17 residues long. CDR1 is MNHEY, CDR2 SMNVEV, per germline (reference sequence). CDR3: CASTQWGAGKSTDTQYF. The CDR3 DNA follows: TGTGCCAGCACACAGTGGGGCGCAGGCAAGAGCACAGATACGCAGTATTTT.

With regard to this clone: This could be a read error, since a much larger clone is one nucleotide away. The chain combines TRBV6-5 with TRBJ1-5; 8 positions match TRBD1. Looked up from germline, CDR1 is MNHEY and CDR2 is SVGAGI. The CDR3 contains 15 residues. CDR3 protein: CASSYSRTGNQSQHF. CDR3 DNA: TGTGCCAGCAGTTACTCAAGGACAGGGAATCAGTCCCAGCATTTT.

CDR3 sequence: CASSLAGVVYNEQFF. Here the CDR3 DNA reads TGTGCCAGCAGCCTCGCAGGGGTAGTCTACAATGAGCAGTTCTTC. The chain carries TRBV5-6 and TRBJ2-1; possible D gene TRBD1, 6 bases. The germline CDR1 and CDR2 sequences are SGHDT and YYEEEE. V lost 4 bases and J 3 bases, leaving 14 bases between the germline ends. This CDR3 contains 15 residues.

The chain links TRBV28 to TRBJ1-4; no firm D call. V was trimmed by 8 bases and J by 0 bases, leaving 10 bases between them. The CDR3 is 14 amino acids. Germline assignment: CDR1 MDHEN and CDR2 SYDVKM. The CDR3, as DNA: TGTGCCAGCTGCGGCGGGGCAACTAATGAAAAACTGTTTTTT. It encodes CASCGGATNEKLFF. The full variable domain, rest sourced from reference TRBV28 and TRBJ1-4, is DVKVTQSSRYLVKRTGEKVFLECVQDMDHENMFWYRQDPGLGLRLIYFSYDVKMKEKGDIPEGYSVSREKKERFSLILESASTNQTSMYLCASCGGATNEKLFFGSGTQLSVL.